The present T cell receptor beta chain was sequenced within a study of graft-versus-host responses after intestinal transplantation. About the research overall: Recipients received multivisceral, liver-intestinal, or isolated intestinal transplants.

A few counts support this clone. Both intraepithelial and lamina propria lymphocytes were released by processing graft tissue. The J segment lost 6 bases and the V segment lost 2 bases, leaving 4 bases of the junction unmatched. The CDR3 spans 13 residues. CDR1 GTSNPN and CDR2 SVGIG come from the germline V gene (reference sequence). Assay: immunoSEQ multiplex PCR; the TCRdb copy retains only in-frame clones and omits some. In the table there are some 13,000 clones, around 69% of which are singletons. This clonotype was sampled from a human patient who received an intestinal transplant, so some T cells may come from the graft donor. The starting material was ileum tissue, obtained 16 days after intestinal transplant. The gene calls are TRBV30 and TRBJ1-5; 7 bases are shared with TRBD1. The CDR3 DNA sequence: TGTGCCTGGAGTCCCCAGGGGGGTCAGCCCCAGCATTTT. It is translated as CAWSPQGGQPQHF.